The T cell receptor beta chain described here comes from a study of molecular identifiers for immune sequencing clone quantification. Study-level results: The sizes of highly expanded clones could be underestimated when identical TCR molecules share a barcode.

This CDR3 spans 14 amino acids. V was clipped by 5 bases and J by 3 bases; unmatched bases: 6. The germline CDR1 and CDR2 sequences are SGHAT and FQNNGV. This clonotype was counted a few times. Its antigen is as yet unknown. The use of previously described methods and listed TCR primers produced the bulk TCR libraries. One entry per CDR3 protein, called by TCRdb with MiXCR from the PCR reads. The sample records more than 450,000 distinct CDR3 sequences, around 25% being singletons. RNA fractions of 10%, 30% or 50% and about 17,000 to 1,000,000 sorted cells were the source of naive CD8 libraries. The rearrangement links TRBV11-2 to TRBJ2-7, with 8 positions matching TRBD1. The TCR sequence derives from a human donor in good health. Some libraries in this study had Jurkat cell RNA spiked in. Sequencing input: naive CD8+ T cells from blood, with Jurkat cell RNA spiked in. Stated subset: FACS-sorted CD8+CD4-CCR7+CD45RA+ naive T cells. The CDR3 DNA is TGTGCCAGCAGCCCCGAAACAGGGGGCTACGAGCAGTACTTC. This translates into CASSPETGGYEQYF.